Given below is one TCR beta chain in context. Germline V gives CDR1 SGHRS, CDR2 YFSETQ. The CDR3 sequence is 15 residues long. V was pared by 0 bases and J by 2 bases, with 2 bases of the junction left unmatched. Original processing methods: Using reference gene primer amplification, nucleated cell counts were estimated. The repertoire was sequenced with immunoSEQ multiplex PCR; TCRdb's copy has only in-frame clones and lacks some. V and J calls and clone size are as listed in that table; D and trimming were resolved from the DNA. The data contain over 200,000 clones, 70% to 90% of them singletons. This entry belongs to a study of blood T cell repertoires in COVID-19. Study-wide context: T cells, B-cell-depleted T cells, or PBMCs provided the cDNA or gDNA that served as material.

The receptor comes from a woman aged 18-29 years who had recovered from COVID-19. The chain links TRBV5-1 to TRBJ2-1; 7 nucleotides match TRBD2. Material: peripheral blood. This CDR3 is CASSLAGGTYNEQFF. CDR3 DNA sequence: TGCGCCAGCAGCTTGGCGGGGGGTACCTACAATGAGCAGTTCTTC.